This passage covers 5 T cell receptor beta chains from one sample sequenced in a study of cytomegalovirus exposure and HLA in healthy donors. 13 Jbeta primers and 60 Vbeta primers were used for the PCR. This table comes from immunoSEQ multiplex PCR, and its TCRdb copy is limited to in-frame clones, with some not included. The sample shows some 140,000 clones, approximately 79% of them seen only once. Sequences were obtained from PBMCs. Receptor source: a male donor in good health and CMV-seronegative.

This chain connects TRBV30 to TRBJ2-4, with TRBD2 matching over 8 bases. This CDR3 contains 19 residues. Germline assignment: CDR1 GTSNPN and CDR2 SVGIG (reference sequence). V trimming: 3 bases; J trimming: 0 bases; junction bases outside the gene matches: 16. This chain's CDR3 is CAWSGPDGGGGGAKNIQYF. CDR3 in DNA: TGTGCCTGGAGCGGGCCAGACGGGGGGGGAGGGGGAGCCAAAAACATTCAGTACTTC.

The chain links TRBV2 to TRBJ1-1; 8 bases line up with TRBD1. Germline lookup yields CDR1 SNHLY and CDR2 FYNNEI. J gave up 4 bases and V 2 bases, and 12 bases lay outside the gene matches. CDR3 length: 17 residues. The CDR3 loop reads CASSELGDRRVPTEAFF. CDR3 DNA: TGTGCCAGCAGTGAACTGGGGGACAGGAGGGTGCCCACTGAAGCTTTCTTT.

The rearrangement uses TRBV5-3 and TRBJ2-7; 8 positions agree with TRBD1. TRBV5-3 is placed among ORFs of uncertain function. The V segment lost 4 bases and the J segment 6 bases; nucleotides outside the gene matches: 3. The CDR3 is 12 amino acids. The CDR3 protein is CARSQTGVEQYF. CDR3 DNA sequence: TGTGCCAGAAGCCAGACAGGGGTCGAGCAGTACTTC.

This clone came up once. The chain's CDR3 is CASSQEGGLVGGGNTIYF. The CDR3 region has the DNA TGTGCCAGCAGCCAAGAAGGGGGCCTAGTGGGGGGTGGAAACACCATATATTTT. This chain joins TRBV4-2 and TRBJ1-3; 7 bases match TRBD1. The CDR3 runs 18 residues. After removal of 0 bases from V and 3 bases from J, the junction contained 11 bases not matched to a gene. The V gene's germline CDR1 is LGHNA and CDR2 YNFKEQ.

The V call is TRBV2, the J call TRBJ2-5; 8 nucleotides agree with TRBD2. This CDR3 contains 16 residues. After removal of 1 base from V and 6 bases from J, the junction contained 10 bases not matched to a gene. Germline loops: CDR1 SNHLY, CDR2 FYNNEI. The CDR3 DNA sequence: TGTGCCAGCAGTGAAGGGGGCGGGGGGAGTCTAAAGACCCAGTACTTC. It is translated as CASSEGGGGSLKTQYF.